Following are 11 T cell receptor beta chains from one sample sequenced in a study of T cells in Graves' hyperthyroidism and ophthalmopathy. It was RNA transcripts that yielded the amplified TCR beta CDR3 regions. The study used the HTBI primer set for a first-round RT-PCR of the TCR CDR3. TCRdb ran MiXCR on the multiplex PCR reads and lists one entry per CDR3 protein. Among 600,000 or so distinct CDR3 sequences listed, under 60% were seen once. The sequenced sample consisted of peripheral blood or thyroid tissue (not recorded which). The receptors shown here come from a young woman with Graves' hyperthyroidism.

This clonotype occurred a few times. The genes are TRBV7-2 and TRBJ2-7; D is undetermined. Trimming cost V 6 bases and J 6 bases, with 15 bases left between them. The germline V gene encodes CDR1 SGHTA and CDR2 FQGNSA. This CDR3 spans 13 amino acids. The CDR3 spells CASSYPPPAEQYF. As DNA, the CDR3 is TGTGCCAGCAGTTACCCCCCTCCAGCCGAGCAGTACTTC.

The chain joins TRBV19 to TRBJ1-3; D gene unclear. V was shortened by 8 bases and J by 4 bases, with 12 bases between the two germline ends. Germline loops: CDR1 LNHDA, CDR2 SQIVND (reference sequence). The CDR3 totals 13 residues. The CDR3 sequence: CASLALAGNTIYF. The CDR3 region has the DNA TGTGCCAGTCTTGCCCTAGCGGGAAACACCATATATTTT.

A few counts support this clonotype. The CDR3 loop is CASRPPGQGQNTEAFF. The CDR3, as DNA: TGTGCCAGCAGGCCTCCGGGACAGGGGCAGAACACTGAAGCTTTCTTT. The V call is TRBV7-8, the J call TRBJ1-1; 10 bases are a match to TRBD1. CDR3 size: 16 residues. V lost 6 bases to trimming and J lost 1 base; unmatched junction nucleotides: 8. The germline gives CDR1 SGHVS, CDR2 FQNEAQ. Combining the CDR3 with reference TRBV7-8 and TRBJ1-1 gives the whole variable domain GAGVSQSPRYKVAKRGQDVALRCDPISGHVSLFWYQQALGQGPEFLTYFQNEAQLDKSGLPSDRFFAERPEGSVSTLKIQRTQQEDSAVYLCASRPPGQGQNTEAFFGQGTRLTVV.

Turning to this clonotype: The junction departs from the called germline gene at one end, perhaps through a read error. The chain employs TRBV12-3 or TRBV12-4 and TRBJ1-2; no clear D. The CDR3 has 10 amino acids. The CDR3 DNA sequence: TGTGCCAGCAGCCGCCTAATGGTTGATTTC. It translates to CASSRLMVDF.

For the CDR3, the DNA is TGTGCCATCAGTGCCGAATCCGGGAACTATGGCTACACCTTC. Amino acids: CAISAESGNYGYTF. The rearrangement joins TRBV10-3 to TRBJ1-2; no clear D gene. Between the trimmed V and J ends, which lost 4 bases and 2 bases, there was a span of 11 bases. The CDR3 is made up of 14 amino acids. From germline, CDR1 is ENHRY and CDR2 SYGVKD.

This chain connects TRBV7-2 to TRBJ2-7; D uncertain. Germline-derived CDR1 and CDR2 are SGHTA and FQGNSA. V lost 6 bases and J lost 3, with 15 bases in between. The CDR3 extends over 14 amino acids. The CDR3 nucleotides are TGTGCCAGCAGTTTCTTTGAGACCAACTACGAGCAGTACTTC. Residues: CASSFFETNYEQYF.

The sample holds one count of this clonotype. The chain couples TRBV15 to TRBJ2-7; the D call may be TRBD1 or TRBD2 (5 bases each). Trimming stripped 3 bases from V and 6 bases from J, with 15 bases between. The CDR3 runs to 14 residues. Germline values: CDR1 LNHNV, CDR2 YYDKDF (reference sequence). CDR3 protein: CATSSPSGTFEQYF. As DNA, the CDR3 is TGTGCCACCAGCAGTCCTTCGGGGACGTTCGAGCAGTACTTC.

The chain uses TRBV6-4 and TRBJ2-5; D not resolved. The germline gives CDR1 MRHNA, CDR2 SNTAGT. The CDR3 consists of 18 residues. Between the trimmed V and J ends, which lost 5 bases and 2 bases, there was a span of 24 bases. The DNA for the CDR3 is TGTGCCAGCAGTTACCCGGTCCTGGGCGCCAGAGAACAAGAGACCCAGTACTTC. Its protein is CASSYPVLGAREQETQYF.

This clonotype was detected only a few times. This may come from a read error, since a much larger clone is one base off. The CDR3 DNA sequence: TGTGCCGGCATGAACACTGAAGCTTTCTTT. Translating it yields CAGMNTEAFF. This chain uses TRBV25-1 with TRBJ1-1; no firm D call. The germline CDR1 and CDR2 sequences are MGHDK and SYGVNS. This CDR3 spans 10 amino acids. V was trimmed by 11 bases and J by 0 bases, leaving 4 bases between them.

The V call is TRBV12-5, the J call TRBJ2-7, with TRBD2 matching over 7 bases. In germline, CDR1 is LGHNT, CDR2 FRNRAP. V dropped 4 bases and J dropped 7; count of bases not matched to a gene: 7. CDR3 length: 13 residues. The CDR3: CASGSPTSVEQYF. The CDR3 DNA follows: TGTGCTAGTGGTTCGCCCACTAGCGTTGAGCAGTACTTC.

This clonotype has just a few counts. A junction boundary mismatches the germline segment, possibly from a read error. This chain joins TRBV24-1 and TRBJ1-3; D is undetermined. The CDR3 loop spans 13 amino acids. CDR1 is KGHDR and CDR2 is SFDVKD in the germline V gene. The CDR3 bases are TGTGCCAGCAGTAAGGTCTCTGGAAACACCATATATTTT. It encodes CASSKVSGNTIYF.